Detailed here is one T cell receptor beta chain. The CDR3 sequence is 13 residues long. V lost 6 bases, J lost 4 bases, and 10 bases lay in between. Per germline, CDR1 MDHEN and CDR2 SYDVKM. This sample was taken from a study of blood T cells in healthy people across ages. For the study at large: For every two T cells, template switching captured about one barcoded beta molecule.

Alongside a J-beta primer mix, a sample-barcoded 5' primer served in a second PCR lasting about 6 to 12 cycles. Through a template-switch adaptor with 12 random nucleotides, each cDNA molecule received a tag. TCRdb re-called the 5' RACE reads with MiXCR, one entry per CDR3 protein. This table holds around 1,500,000 distinct CDR3 sequences, about 43% found once. Healthy individuals of Caucasian origin from Russia, aged 6 to 90, served as donors. A minimum of 6 micrograms of total RNA was extracted per sample. The receptor was isolated from a woman between 18 and 29 years old in good health. The chain recombines TRBV28 with TRBJ2-1, with D possibly being TRBD2 (5 bases). The sequencing input was blood. CDR3 in DNA: TGTGCCAGCAGGTTTCGAGGGTACAATGAGCAGTTCTTC. As protein: CASRFRGYNEQFF.